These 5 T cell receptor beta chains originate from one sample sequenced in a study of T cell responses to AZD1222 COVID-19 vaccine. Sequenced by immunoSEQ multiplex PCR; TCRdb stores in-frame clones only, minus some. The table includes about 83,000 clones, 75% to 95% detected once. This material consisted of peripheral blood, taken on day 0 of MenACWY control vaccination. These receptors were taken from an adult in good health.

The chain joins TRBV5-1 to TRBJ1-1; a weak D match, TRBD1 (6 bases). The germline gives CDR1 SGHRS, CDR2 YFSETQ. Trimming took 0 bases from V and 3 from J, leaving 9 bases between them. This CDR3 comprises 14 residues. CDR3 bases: TGCGCCAGCAGCTTGGAGACAGGACACACTGAAGCTTTCTTT. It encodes CASSLETGHTEAFF.

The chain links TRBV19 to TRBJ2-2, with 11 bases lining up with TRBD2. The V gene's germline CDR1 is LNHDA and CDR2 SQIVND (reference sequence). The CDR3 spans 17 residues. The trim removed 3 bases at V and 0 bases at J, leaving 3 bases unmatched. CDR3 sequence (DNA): TGTGCCAGTAGTATCCTAGCGGGAGGTACGAACACCGGGGAGCTGTTTTTT. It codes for CASSILAGGTNTGELFF.

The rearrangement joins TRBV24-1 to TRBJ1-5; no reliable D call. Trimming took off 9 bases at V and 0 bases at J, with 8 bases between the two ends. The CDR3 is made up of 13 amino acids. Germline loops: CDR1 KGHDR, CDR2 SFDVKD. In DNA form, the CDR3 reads TGTGCCACCCAGGCGTATAGCAATCAGCCCCAGCATTTT. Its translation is CATQAYSNQPQHF.

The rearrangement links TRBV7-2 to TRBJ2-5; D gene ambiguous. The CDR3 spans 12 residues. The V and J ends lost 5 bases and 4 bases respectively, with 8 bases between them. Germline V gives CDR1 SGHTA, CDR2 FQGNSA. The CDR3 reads CASSPNGETQYF. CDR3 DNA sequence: TGTGCCAGCAGCCCTAACGGAGAGACCCAGTACTTC.

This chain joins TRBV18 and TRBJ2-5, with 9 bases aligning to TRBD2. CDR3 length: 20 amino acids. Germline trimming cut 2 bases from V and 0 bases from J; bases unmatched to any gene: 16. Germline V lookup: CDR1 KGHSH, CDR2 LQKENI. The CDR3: CASSPSLIKWLAGNQETQYF. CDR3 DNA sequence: TGTGCCAGCTCACCAAGTCTCATCAAGTGGCTAGCGGGGAACCAAGAGACCCAGTACTTC.